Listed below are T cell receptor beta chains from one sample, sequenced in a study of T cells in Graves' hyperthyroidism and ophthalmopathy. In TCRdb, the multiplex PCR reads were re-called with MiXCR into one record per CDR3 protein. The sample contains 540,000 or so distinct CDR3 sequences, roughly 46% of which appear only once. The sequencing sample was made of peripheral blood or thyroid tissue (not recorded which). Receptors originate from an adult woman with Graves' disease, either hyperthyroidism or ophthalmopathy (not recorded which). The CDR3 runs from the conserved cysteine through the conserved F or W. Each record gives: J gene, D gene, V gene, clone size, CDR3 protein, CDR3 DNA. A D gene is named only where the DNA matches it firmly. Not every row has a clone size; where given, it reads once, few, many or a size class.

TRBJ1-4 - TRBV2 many CASRAGQINEKLFF TGTGCCAGCAGGGCCGGACAGATTAATGAAAAACTGTTTTTT
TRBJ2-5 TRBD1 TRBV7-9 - CATTTGATETQYF TGTGCCACAACGACAGGGGCTACAGAGACCCAGTACTTC
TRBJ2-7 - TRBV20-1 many CSASRTVPPYEQYF TGCAGTGCTAGTCGGACAGTGCCCCCCTACGAGCAGTACTTC
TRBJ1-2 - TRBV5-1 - CASSLASVGGYTF TGCGCCAGCAGCTTGGCCTCCGTTGGGGGCTACACCTTC
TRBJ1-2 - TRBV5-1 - CASSPRPGEAYGYTF TGCGCCAGCAGCCCAAGACCCGGGGAGGCCTACGGCTACACCTTC
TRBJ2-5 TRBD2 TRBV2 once CACSRTSGNETQYF TGTGCCTGTTCGAGGACTAGCGGGAACGAGACCCAGTACTTC
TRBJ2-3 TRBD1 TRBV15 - CATSRGDSETDTQYF TGTGCCACCAGCAGAGGGGACAGTGAGACCGATACGCAGTATTTT
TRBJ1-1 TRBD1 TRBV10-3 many CAISDPRQGRVTEAFF TGTGCCATCAGTGACCCTCGACAGGGGCGCGTCACTGAAGCTTTCTTT
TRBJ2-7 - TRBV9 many CASSVGRGELYEQYF TGTGCCAGCAGCGTCGGAAGAGGAGAGCTTTACGAGCAGTACTTC
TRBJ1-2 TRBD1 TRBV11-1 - CASSFIDRANYGYTF TGTGCCAGCAGCTTTATCGACAGGGCTAATTATGGCTACACCTTC
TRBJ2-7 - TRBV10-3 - CAISQGEAYEQYF TGTGCCATCAGTCAGGGTGAGGCCTACGAGCAGTACTTC
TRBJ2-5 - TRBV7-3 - CASSLIAGDRGETQYF TGTGCCAGCAGCTTAATCGCGGGAGACAGGGGCGAGACCCAGTACTTC
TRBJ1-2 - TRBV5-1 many CASSFGIRGYTF TGCGCCAGCAGCTTCGGGATAAGGGGCTACACCTTC
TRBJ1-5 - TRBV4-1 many CASSQVGRNQPQHF TGCGCCAGCAGCCAAGTGGGGAGGAATCAGCCCCAGCATTTT
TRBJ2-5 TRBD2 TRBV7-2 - CASSPGLRETQYF TGTGCCAGCAGCCCGGGACTACGGGAGACCCAGTACTTC
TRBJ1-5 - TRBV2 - CASSEGGMGRGQPQHF TGTGCCAGCAGTGAAGGCGGGATGGGGAGAGGTCAGCCCCAGCATTTT
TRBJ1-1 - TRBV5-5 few CASSFTYMNTEAFF TGTGCCAGCAGCTTTACGTACATGAACACTGAAGCTTTCTTT
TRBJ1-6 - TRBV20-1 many CSARPGVNYNSPLHF TGCAGTGCTAGACCCGGGGTAAACTATAATTCACCCCTCCACTTT
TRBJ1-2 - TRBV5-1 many CASSLAGTDGYTF TGCGCCAGCAGCTTGGCCGGGACGGATGGCTACACCTTC
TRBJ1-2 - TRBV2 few CASSLSYPRGEVDYGYTF TGTGCCAGCAGTTTGTCCTACCCGAGGGGGGAAGTGGACTATGGCTACACCTTC
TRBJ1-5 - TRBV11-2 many CASSFGGVGQPQHF TGTGCCAGCAGCTTCGGGGGTGTAGGTCAGCCCCAGCATTTT
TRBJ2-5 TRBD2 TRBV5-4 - CASSAGLAGQETQYF TGTGCCAGCAGCGCTGGACTAGCAGGCCAAGAGACCCAGTACTTC
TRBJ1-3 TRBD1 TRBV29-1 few CSVQTGDYGNTIYF TGCAGCGTTCAGACAGGGGACTATGGAAACACCATATATTTT
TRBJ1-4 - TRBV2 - CAGRREKLFF TGTGCCGGCCGAAGGGAAAAACTGTTTTTT